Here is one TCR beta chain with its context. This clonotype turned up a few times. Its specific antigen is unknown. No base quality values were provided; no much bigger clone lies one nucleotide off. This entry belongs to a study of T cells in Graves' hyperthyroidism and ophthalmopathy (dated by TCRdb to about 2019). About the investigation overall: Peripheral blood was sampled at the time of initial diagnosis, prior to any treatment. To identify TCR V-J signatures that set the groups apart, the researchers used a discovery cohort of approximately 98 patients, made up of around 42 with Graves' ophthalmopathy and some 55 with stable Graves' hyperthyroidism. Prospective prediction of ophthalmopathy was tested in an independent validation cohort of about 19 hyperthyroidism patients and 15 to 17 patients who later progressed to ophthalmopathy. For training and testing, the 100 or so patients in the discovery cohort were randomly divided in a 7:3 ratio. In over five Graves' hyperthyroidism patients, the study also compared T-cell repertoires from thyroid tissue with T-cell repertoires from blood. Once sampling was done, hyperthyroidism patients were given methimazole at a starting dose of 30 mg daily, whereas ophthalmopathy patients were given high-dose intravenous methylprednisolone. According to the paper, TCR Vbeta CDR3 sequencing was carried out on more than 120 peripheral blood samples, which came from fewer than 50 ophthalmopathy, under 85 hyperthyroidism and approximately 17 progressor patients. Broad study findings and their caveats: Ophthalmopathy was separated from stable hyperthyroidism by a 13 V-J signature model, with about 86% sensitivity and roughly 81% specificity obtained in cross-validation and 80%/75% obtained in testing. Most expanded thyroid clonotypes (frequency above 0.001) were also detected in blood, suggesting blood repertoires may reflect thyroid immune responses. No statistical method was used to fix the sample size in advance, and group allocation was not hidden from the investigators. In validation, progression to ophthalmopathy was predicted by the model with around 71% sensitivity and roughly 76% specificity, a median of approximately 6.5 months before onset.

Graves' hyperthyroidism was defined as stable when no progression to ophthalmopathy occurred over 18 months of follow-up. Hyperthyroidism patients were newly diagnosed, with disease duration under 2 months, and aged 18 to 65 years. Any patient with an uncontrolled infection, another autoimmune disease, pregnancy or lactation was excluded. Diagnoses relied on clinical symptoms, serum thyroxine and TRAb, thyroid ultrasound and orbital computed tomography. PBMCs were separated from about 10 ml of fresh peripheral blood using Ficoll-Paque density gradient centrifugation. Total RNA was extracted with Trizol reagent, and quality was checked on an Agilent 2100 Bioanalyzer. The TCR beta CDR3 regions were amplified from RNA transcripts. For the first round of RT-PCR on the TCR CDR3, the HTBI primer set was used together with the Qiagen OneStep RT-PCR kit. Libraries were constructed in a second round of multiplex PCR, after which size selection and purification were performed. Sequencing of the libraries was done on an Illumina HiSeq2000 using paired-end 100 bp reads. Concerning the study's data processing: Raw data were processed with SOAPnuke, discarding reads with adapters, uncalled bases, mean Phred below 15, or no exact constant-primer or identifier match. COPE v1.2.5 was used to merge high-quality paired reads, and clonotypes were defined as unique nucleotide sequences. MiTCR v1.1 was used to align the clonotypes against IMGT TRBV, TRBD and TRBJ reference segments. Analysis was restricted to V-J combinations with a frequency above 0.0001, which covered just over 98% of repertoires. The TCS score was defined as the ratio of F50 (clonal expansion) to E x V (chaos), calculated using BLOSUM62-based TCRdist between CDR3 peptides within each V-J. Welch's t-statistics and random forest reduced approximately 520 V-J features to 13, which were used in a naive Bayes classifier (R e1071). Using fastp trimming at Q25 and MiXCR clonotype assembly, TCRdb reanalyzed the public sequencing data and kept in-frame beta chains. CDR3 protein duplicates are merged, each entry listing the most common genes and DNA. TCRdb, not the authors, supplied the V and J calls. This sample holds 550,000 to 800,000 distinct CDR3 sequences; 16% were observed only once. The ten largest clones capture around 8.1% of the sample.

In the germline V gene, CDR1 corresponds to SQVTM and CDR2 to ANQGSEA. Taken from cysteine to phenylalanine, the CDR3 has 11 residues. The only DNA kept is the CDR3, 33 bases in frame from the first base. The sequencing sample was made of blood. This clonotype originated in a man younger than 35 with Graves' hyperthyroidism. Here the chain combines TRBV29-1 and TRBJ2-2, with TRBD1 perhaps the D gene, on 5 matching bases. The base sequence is TGCGGGTGGGCCCAGGGCGGGGAGCTGTTTTTT. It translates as CGWAQGGELFF.